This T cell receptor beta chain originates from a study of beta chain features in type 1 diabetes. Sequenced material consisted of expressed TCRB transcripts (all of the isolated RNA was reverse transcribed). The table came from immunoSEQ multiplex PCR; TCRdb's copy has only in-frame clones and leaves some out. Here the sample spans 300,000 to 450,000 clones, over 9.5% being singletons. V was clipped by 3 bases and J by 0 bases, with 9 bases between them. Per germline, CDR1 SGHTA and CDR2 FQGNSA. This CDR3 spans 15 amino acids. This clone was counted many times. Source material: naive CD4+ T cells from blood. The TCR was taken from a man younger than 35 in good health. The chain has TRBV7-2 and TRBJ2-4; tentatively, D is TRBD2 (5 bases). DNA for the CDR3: TGTGCCAGCAGCTTCGACGGGGTAGCCAAAAACATTCAGTACTTC. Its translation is CASSFDGVAKNIQYF. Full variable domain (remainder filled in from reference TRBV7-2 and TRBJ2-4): GAGVSQSPSNKVTEKGKDVELRCDPISGHTALYWYRQSLGQGLEFLIYFQGNSAPDKSGLPSDRFSAERTGGSVSTLTIQRTQQEDSAVYLCASSFDGVAKNIQYFGAGTRLSVL.